These 22 T cell receptor beta chains originate from one sample sequenced in a study of blood T cell repertoires in COVID-19. Data came from immunoSEQ multiplex PCR; TCRdb stores just in-frame clones and leaves some out. The sample contains approximately 210,000 clones, roughly 80% of which appear only once. The sample comprised PBMCs or T cells enriched from blood (not recorded which). The receptors were sampled from a man aged 40-49 years who had recovered from COVID-19.

This chain links TRBV5-6 with TRBJ2-1, with D perhaps matching TRBD2 (6 bases). CDR1 is SGHDT and CDR2 is YYEEEE in the germline V gene. V was shortened by 2 bases and J by 10 bases, with 10 bases between the two germline ends. This CDR3 has 12 amino acids. The CDR3 loop reads CASSLMGREQFF. The CDR3 bases are TGTGCCAGCAGCTTAATGGGGAGGGAGCAGTTCTTC.

The DNA of the CDR3 is TGTGCCAGTGGACAGGGGGCAAATGAATGGCAGCCCCAGCATTTT. This codes for CASGQGANEWQPQHF. The chain is built from TRBV7-9 and TRBJ1-5; 11 nucleotides align to TRBD1. The germline V gene has CDR1 SEHNR and CDR2 FQNEAQ (reference sequence). The CDR3 consists of 15 residues. Unmatched junction bases numbered 11, after V lost 9 bases and J lost 7 bases. The whole variable domain, filled in from reference TRBV7-9 and TRBJ1-5, reads DTGVSQNPRHKITKRGQNVTFRCDPISEHNRLYWYRQTLGQGPEFLTYFQNEAQLEKSRLLSDRFSAERPKGSFSTLEIQRTEQGDSAMYLCASGQGANEWQPQHFGDGTRLSIL.

The chain couples TRBV6-5 to TRBJ1-1; tentatively, D is TRBD1 (6 bases). The V and J ends lost 4 bases and 9 bases respectively, with 21 bases between them. CDR1 MNHEY and CDR2 SVGAGI come from the germline V gene. This CDR3 is built from 15 residues. The CDR3 DNA reads TGTGCCAGCAGTTCGCGGGCTTTGCGACAGGCACAAGCTTTCTTT. Its translation: CASSSRALRQAQAFF.

The gene calls are TRBV2 and TRBJ2-3; the match to TRBD2 covers 12 bases. CDR1 is SNHLY and CDR2 is FYNNEI in the germline V gene. CDR3 length: 16 amino acids. Trimming cost V 4 bases and J 10 bases; bases outside gene matches: 12. CDR3 DNA sequence: TGTGCCAGCAGTGGGAGGACTAGCGGGGACAAGGAGGCGCAGTATTTT. The encoded protein is CASSGRTSGDKEAQYF.

J is TRBJ1-3 and V is TRBV28, with no clear D. Germline V CDR1 and CDR2: MDHEN, SYDVKM. The ends were cut back, 4 bases at V and 0 bases at J, with 31 bases in the middle. The CDR3 contains 22 residues. The CDR3 region has the DNA TGTGCCAGCAGTTCACCTCACGAGGAGGTCGGTCAACTGAGAAACTCTGGAAACACCATATATTTT. Protein product: CASSSPHEEVGQLRNSGNTIYF. The full variable domain, completed using reference TRBV28 and TRBJ1-3, is DVKVTQSSRYLVKRTGEKVFLECVQDMDHENMFWYRQDPGLGLRLIYFSYDVKMKEKGDIPEGYSVSREKKERFSLILESASTNQTSMYLCASSSPHEEVGQLRNSGNTIYFGEGSWLTVV.

The chain has TRBV27 and TRBJ1-6; D call uncertain. Germline assignment: CDR1 MNHEY and CDR2 SMNVEV (reference sequence). The CDR3 totals 15 residues. The V gene lost 7 bases and the J gene lost 0 bases, with 10 bases spanning the gap. CDR3 in amino acids: CASTSAGSYNSPLHF. DNA for the CDR3: TGTGCCAGCACCTCGGCAGGCTCCTATAATTCACCCCTCCACTTT.

V gene TRBV2 combines with J gene TRBJ1-5; D gene unclear. Germline V gene sequence: CDR1 SNHLY, CDR2 FYNNEI. The CDR3 sequence is 15 residues long. V lost 2 bases and J 0 bases, leaving 8 bases between the germline ends. CDR3 loop: CASSEQRISNQPQHF. CDR3 nucleotide sequence: TGTGCCAGCAGTGAACAGCGGATTAGCAATCAGCCCCAGCATTTT.

This chain uses TRBV30 with TRBJ2-1, with D maybe TRBD1 (6 bases). CDR3 length: 14 residues. The V gene's germline CDR1 is GTSNPN and CDR2 SVGIG (reference sequence). The ends were cut back, 1 base at V and 3 bases at J, with 10 bases in the middle. The CDR3 nucleotides are TGTGCCTGGAGTGGACAGGTCCGCTACAATGAGCAGTTCTTC. Translated: CAWSGQVRYNEQFF.

J is TRBJ1-2 and V is TRBV7-9, with D possibly TRBD1 on 5 matching bases. Trimming shortened V by 2 bases and J by 7 bases, and 11 bases separated the two germline ends. This CDR3 has 13 residues. The V gene's germline CDR1 is SEHNR and CDR2 FQNEAQ (reference sequence). This CDR3 is CASSLNQGSGYTF. The CDR3 DNA reads TGTGCCAGCAGCTTAAACCAGGGTTCTGGCTACACCTTC. Full variable domain (rest looked up from reference TRBV7-9 and TRBJ1-2): DTGVSQNPRHKITKRGQNVTFRCDPISEHNRLYWYRQTLGQGPEFLTYFQNEAQLEKSRLLSDRFSAERPKGSFSTLEIQRTEQGDSAMYLCASSLNQGSGYTFGSGTRLTVV.

As regards this clone: This CDR3 is also generated by other DNA sequences in the sample. The chain links TRBV11-2 to TRBJ2-2; D remains unclear. The V gene's germline CDR1 is SGHAT and CDR2 FQNNGV. V lost 1 base, J lost 1 base, and 4 bases lay in between. CDR3 size: 14 residues. In DNA, the CDR3 is TGTGCCAGCAGCTTAGGAGTGAACACCGGGGAGCTGTTTTTT. As protein: CASSLGVNTGELFF. Complete variable domain (other parts from reference TRBV11-2 and TRBJ2-2): EAGVAQSPRYKIIEKRQSVAFWCNPISGHATLYWYQQILGQGPKLLIQFQNNGVVDDSQLPKDRFSAERLKGVDSTLKIQPAKLEDSAVYLCASSLGVNTGELFFGEGSRLTVL.

The table lists this clone with a few counts. This chain links TRBV7-2 with TRBJ1-2; perhaps TRBD1 as D (6 bases). This CDR3 has 13 amino acids. Germline-derived CDR1 and CDR2 are SGHTA and FQGNSA. V shed 6 bases and J shed 5 bases, with 13 bases lying between them. The CDR3 DNA reads as TGTGCCAGCAGTCAAGGGGGTGTATATGGCTACACCTTC. This gives the protein CASSQGGVYGYTF.

The rearrangement joins TRBV29-1 to TRBJ2-1, with TRBD1 matching 10 bases. This CDR3 is built from 15 residues. Trimming at V came to 2 bases and at J to 9 bases, leaving 10 bases not matched to a gene. In germline, CDR1 is SQVTM, CDR2 ANQGSEA. CDR3 bases: TGCAGCGTTGAAATGACAGGGGGCGCGATTGGTGAGCAGTTCTTC. Protein product: CSVEMTGGAIGEQFF.

DNA for the CDR3: TGTGCCAGCAGTGCTCCGGACAGGGTGAACACTGAAGCTTTCTTT. Its protein is CASSAPDRVNTEAFF. This chain joins TRBV28 and TRBJ1-1; 8 bases align to TRBD1. V shed 5 bases, J shed 0 bases, and the junction held 5 bases outside the gene matches. The CDR3 spans 15 residues. Per germline, CDR1 MDHEN and CDR2 SYDVKM.

The genes are TRBV27 and TRBJ1-2; 7 bases are shared with TRBD1. The J segment lost 0 bases and the V segment lost 8 bases, leaving 6 bases of the junction unmatched. Germline CDR1 reads MNHEY; CDR2 reads SMNVEV (reference sequence). This CDR3 region has 14 residues. CDR3 region: CASRDRPANYGYTF. CDR3 sequence (DNA): TGTGCCAGCCGGGACAGACCAGCTAACTATGGCTACACCTTC.

The gene calls are TRBV6-2 or TRBV6-3 and TRBJ2-7; D gene uncertain. Germline values: CDR1 MNHEY, CDR2 SVGEGT. CDR3 length equals 13 residues. V lost 4 bases, J lost 1 base, and 8 bases lay in between. CDR3 nucleotide sequence: TGTGCCAGCAGTTCGACATATTCCTACGAGCAGTACTTC. This gives the protein CASSSTYSYEQYF.

The chain has TRBV7-3 and TRBJ2-1, with 7 bases lining up with TRBD1. V lost 0 bases, J lost 4 bases, and 3 bases stayed unmatched. Germline V CDR1 and CDR2: SGHTA, FQGTGA. The CDR3 sequence is 15 residues long. This CDR3 reads CASSLTRDSYNEQFF. Written as DNA, the CDR3 is TGTGCCAGCAGCTTAACCCGGGACAGTTACAATGAGCAGTTCTTC.

This chain links TRBV4-3 with TRBJ1-2; the D gene is possibly TRBD1 (6 bases). CDR3 length equals 15 residues. Germline CDR1 LGHNA, CDR2 YSLEER. V was pared by 0 bases and J by 8 bases, with 16 bases between. The CDR3 spells CASSQEAGDNDGYTF. In nucleotides, the CDR3 is TGCGCCAGCAGCCAAGAAGCAGGGGACAACGACGGCTACACCTTC.

This chain connects TRBV5-1 to TRBJ1-5; D gene unclear. The CDR3 runs to 14 residues. With 2 bases removed from V and 0 bases from J, the gap between germline ends came to 6 bases. Germline CDR1 is SGHRS and CDR2 is YFSETQ. CDR3 DNA: TGCGCCAGCAGCTTCTCGGGTAGCAATCAGCCCCAGCATTTT. This sequence encodes CASSFSGSNQPQHF.

This chain joins TRBV5-1 and TRBJ2-3; D uncertain. The V end lost 0 bases, the J end lost 2 bases, and 13 bases lay between the germline ends. The CDR3 has 16 amino acids. Germline V gene lookup returns CDR1 SGHRS and CDR2 YFSETQ. The CDR3 protein is CASSLGGNYNTDTQYF. In nucleotides, the CDR3 is TGCGCCAGCAGCTTGGGAGGCAACTATAACACAGATACGCAGTATTTT.

The V call is TRBV29-1, the J call TRBJ1-5, with D uncertain. This CDR3 spans 13 amino acids. V shed 4 bases and J shed 0 bases, with 7 bases lying between them. CDR1 is SQVTM and CDR2 is ANQGSEA in the germline V gene. The DNA of the CDR3 is TGCAGCGTTGCAGACAATAGCAATCAGCCCCAGCATTTT. Translation gives CSVADNSNQPQHF.

This rearrangement joins TRBV7-2 to TRBJ2-6; a possible D gene is TRBD1 (6 bases). The CDR3 length is 15 residues. Germline V gene sequence: CDR1 SGHTA, CDR2 FQGNSA. The V and J ends lost 6 bases and 2 bases respectively, with 11 bases between them. CDR3 sequence: CASRTGLTGANVLTF. The CDR3 region has the DNA TGTGCCAGCAGAACAGGGCTTACTGGGGCCAACGTCCTGACTTTC.

This clone has just a few counts. This rearrangement joins TRBV19 to TRBJ1-5; TRBD1 aligns across 9 bases. Germline CDR1 LNHDA, CDR2 SQIVND (reference sequence). V lost 0 bases and J lost 7; bases outside the gene matches: 7. The CDR3 runs 16 residues. The CDR3 reads CASSIDGGQGDQPQHF. For the CDR3, the DNA is TGTGCCAGTAGTATAGATGGGGGACAGGGAGACCAGCCCCAGCATTTT.